A selection of T cell receptor beta chains follows, all from one sample in a study of blood T cell repertoires in COVID-19. The assay was immunoSEQ multiplex PCR, and TCRdb's table has in-frame clones only and misses some. Among roughly 53,000 clones listed, 76% were seen once. Sequencing used peripheral blood. The receptors here all came from a man aged 50 to 60 with active or convalescent COVID-19. Each CDR3 is given with its conserved first and last residue. A D gene is named only where the DNA matches it firmly. Clone size is not always given. Where it is, it says once, few, many or a class for expanded clones.

cdr3_nt | cdr3_aa | d_call | j_call | clone_size | v_call
TGCGCCAGCAGCCTCCAGGACAGGGGGCTGTTCACTAATGAAAAACTGTTTTTT | CASSLQDRGLFTNEKLFF | TRBD1 | TRBJ1-4 | . | TRBV4-1
TGTGCCAGCAGCCTCCATAGCGGGGGCACAGATACGCAGTATTTT | CASSLHSGGTDTQYF | TRBD2 | TRBJ2-3 | . | TRBV6-4
TGTGCCAGCAGTGAGCTTCCGGGACAGGGGGTGTACGAGCAGTACTTC | CASSELPGQGVYEQYF | TRBD1 | TRBJ2-7 | . | TRBV6-1
TGTGCCACCAGCAGAGATGGCGGGACCCAGTACTTC | CATSRDGGTQYF | . | TRBJ2-5 | . | TRBV15
TGTGCCAGCAGCTCTATCGCGGGGGGCGGCTATGGCTACACCTTC | CASSSIAGGGYGYTF | . | TRBJ1-2 | . | TRBV3-1/TRBV3-2
TGTGCCAGCAGTCCATGGGACGTCGCGTCTAGCGGGAAGCTCGCGTTAGAGCAGTTCTTC | CASSPWDVASSGKLALEQFF | TRBD2 | TRBJ2-1 | . | TRBV27
TGTGCCAGCAGCGACCGGGACAGACATTACGAGCAGTACTTC | CASSDRDRHYEQYF | TRBD1 | TRBJ2-7 | . | TRBV13
TGTGCCAGCAGTGACAGGGTTATCTCCTACGAGCAGTACTTC | CASSDRVISYEQYF | TRBD1 | TRBJ2-7 | . | TRBV14
TGTGCCAGCAGGGGACAGGGGGGGATCTCTAACTATGGCTACACCTTC | CASRGQGGISNYGYTF | TRBD1 | TRBJ1-2 | . | TRBV27
TGTGCCAGCAGTGACACAGGGGGCATTGGAAACACCATATATTTT | CASSDTGGIGNTIYF | TRBD1 | TRBJ1-3 | . | TRBV9
TGTGCCAGCAGCCCTCAGACACTAGTAGGCGAGCAGTACTTC | CASSPQTLVGEQYF | . | TRBJ2-7 | . | TRBV11-1
TGCAGTGCTAGAGCTGACTATGGCTACACCTTC | CSARADYGYTF | . | TRBJ1-2 | . | TRBV20-1
TGCGCCAGCAGCTTGGGAGGGATTGGGGATACGCAGTATTTT | CASSLGGIGDTQYF | . | TRBJ2-3 | . | TRBV5-1
TGTGCCAGCAGCTTAGGGACAGGGGGCAATCAGCCCCAGCATTTT | CASSLGTGGNQPQHF | TRBD1 | TRBJ1-5 | . | TRBV5-8
TGTGCCAGTAGTCCCCAAGGGGTAAACTATGGCTACACCTTC | CASSPQGVNYGYTF | . | TRBJ1-2 | . | TRBV19
TGTGCCAGCAGCCCCCTGACAGGAACCTACGAGCAGTACTTC | CASSPLTGTYEQYF | . | TRBJ2-7 | . | TRBV7-8
TGTGCCAGCAGCTCGGCCGGGACTCCCAATTCACCCCTCCACTTT | CASSSAGTPNSPLHF | . | TRBJ1-6 | once | TRBV5-6
TGTGCCAGCAGCCGAGAAGAGACCCAGTACTTC | CASSREETQYF | . | TRBJ2-5 | . | TRBV6-5
TGTGCCAGCAGCGGTGACGGGGGGGCCTACGAGCAGTACTTC | CASSGDGGAYEQYF | TRBD2 | TRBJ2-7 | . | TRBV7-8
TGTGCCAGCAGCTTTGCCGGGGGTGGGACCCAGTACTTC | CASSFAGGGTQYF | . | TRBJ2-5 | . | TRBV5-4
TGTGCCAGTAGTAATGGTCTAGCGGGAGATTTCAGGTCCCCAGATACGCAGTATTTT | CASSNGLAGDFRSPDTQYF | TRBD2 | TRBJ2-3 | . | TRBV19
TGTGCCAGCAGCAGAACAGGGGGTGAAAACATTCAGTACTTC | CASSRTGGENIQYF | TRBD1 | TRBJ2-4 | . | TRBV7-3
TGTGCCAGCAGCTTGCTGGTCAGGGGGACGGCTTTCTTT | CASSLLVRGTAFF | TRBD1 | TRBJ1-1 | . | TRBV5-6
TGTGCCAGCTCACCAACAGGGGAGCACACCCCCCAGCATTTT | CASSPTGEHTPQHF | TRBD1 | TRBJ1-5 | few | TRBV18
TGTGCCAGCAGCTTAGTGGGACTAGCGGGCAATGAGCAGTTCTTC | CASSLVGLAGNEQFF | TRBD2 | TRBJ2-1 | . | TRBV7-2
TGTGCCAGCAGAAACGACAGGGGCTCCTATAATTCACCCCTCCACTTT | CASRNDRGSYNSPLHF | TRBD1 | TRBJ1-6 | . | TRBV27
TGTGCCAGCATCTCGACAGGGGGTTTGGCTGAAGCTTTCTTT | CASISTGGLAEAFF | TRBD1 | TRBJ1-1 | few | TRBV6-5
TGTGCCTGGAACCGGGGTGAGACCCAGTACTTC | CAWNRGETQYF | . | TRBJ2-5 | . | TRBV30
TGTGCCAGCTCCCTAGCGGCGAACACCGGGGAGCTGTTTTTT | CASSLAANTGELFF | TRBD2 | TRBJ2-2 | few | TRBV18
TGTGCCAGCAGGGGACAGGGCTATCAGCCCCAGCATTTT | CASRGQGYQPQHF | TRBD1 | TRBJ1-5 | . | TRBV2
TGTGCCAGCAAAAATCCCCTGAACACCGGGGAGCTGTTTTTT | CASKNPLNTGELFF | . | TRBJ2-2 | . | TRBV2
TGTGCCAGCAGCCTGGGTCGGGGTCGCAGTTCCTATGGCTACACCTTC | CASSLGRGRSSYGYTF | . | TRBJ1-2 | . | TRBV11-1
TGTGCCTGGAGTGGTGGGACACTCGTGTATAGCAATCAGCCCCAGCATTTT | CAWSGGTLVYSNQPQHF | . | TRBJ1-5 | few | TRBV30
TGTGCCAGCAGCTCTAGCGGTACCGGGGAGCTGTTTTTT | CASSSSGTGELFF | TRBD2 | TRBJ2-2 | few | TRBV11-3
TGTGCCAGCAGTTTATCGGCCAATTCACCCCTCCACTTT | CASSLSANSPLHF | . | TRBJ1-6 | few | TRBV27
TGTGCCAGCAGCCGGACTAGCGGGAGAGGACTGGGTGAGCAGTTCTTC | CASSRTSGRGLGEQFF | TRBD2 | TRBJ2-1 | . | TRBV7-9
TGTGCCATCGGAGGAACAGGGTGGAACACCGGGGAGCTGTTTTTT | CAIGGTGWNTGELFF | . | TRBJ2-2 | . | TRBV2
TGTGCCAGCAGTTTAGTTGGGGACAGGGGAGGTTATGGCTACACCTTC | CASSLVGDRGGYGYTF | TRBD1 | TRBJ1-2 | . | TRBV27
TGTGCCAGCAGCTCCGAGACAGTTACGAACACCGGGGAGCTGTTTTTT | CASSSETVTNTGELFF | . | TRBJ2-2 | . | TRBV7-6
TGTGCCAGCAGTTACTCGAGAACAGGGCCACCCTACGAGCAGTACTTC | CASSYSRTGPPYEQYF | . | TRBJ2-7 | . | TRBV6-5
TGTGCCAGCAGCCAAGCGCGGGAGGCCTACAATGAGCAGTTCTTC | CASSQAREAYNEQFF | TRBD2 | TRBJ2-1 | many | TRBV4-2
TGTGCCTGGAGCCGGGGTGAGGGTTCACCCCTCCACTTT | CAWSRGEGSPLHF | . | TRBJ1-6 | . | TRBV30
TGTGCCAGCAGTTACGGATTACTAGCGGGAGTAATCGAGCAGTACTTC | CASSYGLLAGVIEQYF | TRBD2 | TRBJ2-7 | . | TRBV6-5
TGTGCCAGCAGCTTCCCCTCAGGGCCCAAGGGTGAAGCTTTCTTT | CASSFPSGPKGEAFF | . | TRBJ1-1 | . | TRBV11-2
TGTGCCTGGAGTGTAGGTCCGGGAGAGACCCAGTACTTC | CAWSVGPGETQYF | . | TRBJ2-5 | . | TRBV30
TGTGCCAGCAGCAGACAGGGGGCTTCACCCCTCCACTTT | CASSRQGASPLHF | TRBD1 | TRBJ1-6 | . | TRBV12-3/TRBV12-4
TGTGCCAGCAGCCCCGGGACTAGCACCGGGGAGCTGTTTTTT | CASSPGTSTGELFF | TRBD2 | TRBJ2-2 | many | TRBV6-4
TGTGCCATCAGTGAGGGACTAGCGGCTTCAGAGACCCAGTACTTC | CAISEGLAASETQYF | TRBD2 | TRBJ2-5 | few | TRBV10-3
TGCGCCAGCAGCGTGGTATTACTAGCGGGAGGCGAGCAGTACTTC | CASSVVLLAGGEQYF | TRBD2 | TRBJ2-7 | . | TRBV4-1
TGTGCCAGCTCACCATCCCCCTTTTACGAGCAGTACTTC | CASSPSPFYEQYF | . | TRBJ2-7 | . | TRBV18
TGTGCCAGCAGTGAATGGGCGGGGCAATCCTACGAGCAGTACTTC | CASSEWAGQSYEQYF | . | TRBJ2-7 | . | TRBV6-1
TGTGCCAGCAGCTTGCAGGCAGTTAGCACCGGGGAGCTGTTTTTT | CASSLQAVSTGELFF | . | TRBJ2-2 | . | TRBV5-8
TGTGCCTGGAGTGGTGAACTAGACACCCTCTACGAGCAGTACTTC | CAWSGELDTLYEQYF | . | TRBJ2-7 | many | TRBV30